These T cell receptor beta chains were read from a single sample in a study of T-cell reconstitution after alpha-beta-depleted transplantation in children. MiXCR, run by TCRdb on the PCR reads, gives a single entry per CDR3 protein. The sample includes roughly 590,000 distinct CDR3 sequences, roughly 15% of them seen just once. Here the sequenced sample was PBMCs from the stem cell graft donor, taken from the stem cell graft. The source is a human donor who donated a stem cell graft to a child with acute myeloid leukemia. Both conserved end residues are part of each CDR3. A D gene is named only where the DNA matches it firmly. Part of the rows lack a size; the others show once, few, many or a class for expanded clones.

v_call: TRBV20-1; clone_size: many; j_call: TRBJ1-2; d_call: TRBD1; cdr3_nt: TGCAGTGCCCCGGGGACAGCCTATGGCTACACCTTC; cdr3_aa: CSAPGTAYGYTF
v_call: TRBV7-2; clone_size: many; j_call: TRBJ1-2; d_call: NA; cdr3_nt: TGTGCCAGCAGCTTAGCGCAGGCCCCGGGCGGCTACACCTTC; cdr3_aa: CASSLAQAPGGYTF
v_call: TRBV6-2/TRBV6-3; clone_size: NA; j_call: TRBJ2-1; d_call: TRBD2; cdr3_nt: TGTGCCAGCAGATCTGGACGGGGGGGTCTCCTGATGTTCTTC; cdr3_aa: CASRSGRGGLLMFF
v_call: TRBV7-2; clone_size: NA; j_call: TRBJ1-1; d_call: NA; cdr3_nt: TGTGCCACCCCAGCCATGAACACTGAAGCTTTCTTT; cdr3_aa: CATPAMNTEAFF
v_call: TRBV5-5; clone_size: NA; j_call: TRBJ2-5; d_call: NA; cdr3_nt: TGTGCCAGCAGCTTGAAAGAGGGAGGTTGGCAAGAGACCCAGTACTTC; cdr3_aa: CASSLKEGGWQETQYF
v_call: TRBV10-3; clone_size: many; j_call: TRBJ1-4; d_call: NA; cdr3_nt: TGTGCCATCGGTTCCGGGAGTAATGAAAAACTGTTTTTT; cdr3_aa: CAIGSGSNEKLFF
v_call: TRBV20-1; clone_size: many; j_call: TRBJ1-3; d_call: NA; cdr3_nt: TGCAGTGCTAGAGAGCCCCTCTCTGGAAACACCATATATTTT; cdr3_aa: CSAREPLSGNTIYF
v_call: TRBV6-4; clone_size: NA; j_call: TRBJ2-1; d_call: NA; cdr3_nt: TGTGCCAGCAGTGACTCAAAGGGGGGATACAATGAGCAGTTCTTC; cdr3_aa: CASSDSKGGYNEQFF
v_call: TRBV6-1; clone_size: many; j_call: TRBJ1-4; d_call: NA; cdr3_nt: TGTGCCAGCGGAACAGGATTCGTAGGGGAAAAACTGTTTTTT; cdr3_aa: CASGTGFVGEKLFF
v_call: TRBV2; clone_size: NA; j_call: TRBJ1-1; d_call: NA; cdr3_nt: TGTGCCAGCAGTGAAGATCTGGGGGACACTGAAGCTTTCTTT; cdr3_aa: CASSEDLGDTEAFF
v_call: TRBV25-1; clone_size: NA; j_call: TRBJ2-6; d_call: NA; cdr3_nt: TGTGCCAGCAGTGATACTTGGTCAGGATCTGGGGCCAACGTCCTGACTTTC; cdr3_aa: CASSDTWSGSGANVLTF
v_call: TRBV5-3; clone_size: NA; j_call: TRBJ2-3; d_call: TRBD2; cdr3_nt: TGTGCCAGAAGCTTTCTAGCGGGGGCGAAAACAGATACGCAGTATTTT; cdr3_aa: CARSFLAGAKTDTQYF
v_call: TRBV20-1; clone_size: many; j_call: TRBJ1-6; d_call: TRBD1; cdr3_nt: TGCAGTGCTAGAGTTGGGACAGACAATTCACCCCTCCACTTT; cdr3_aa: CSARVGTDNSPLHF
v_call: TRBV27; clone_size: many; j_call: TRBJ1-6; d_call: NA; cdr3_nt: TGTGCCAGCCGGACACCTCTTCGTAATTCACCCCTCCACTTT; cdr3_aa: CASRTPLRNSPLHF
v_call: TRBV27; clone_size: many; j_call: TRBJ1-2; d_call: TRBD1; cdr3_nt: TGTGCCAGCAGTCGGAGGGGGCCTGGCTATGGCTACACCTTC; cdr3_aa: CASSRRGPGYGYTF
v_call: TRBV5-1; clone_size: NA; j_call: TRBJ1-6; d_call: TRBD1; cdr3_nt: TGCGCCAGCAGCTTAAGTGGGGGACAGCCTGAATTCTTT; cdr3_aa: CASSLSGGQPEFF
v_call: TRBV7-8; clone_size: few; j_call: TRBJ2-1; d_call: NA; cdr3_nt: TGTGCCAGCAGCTTAGGGACGATCTCCTACAATGAGCAGTTCTTC; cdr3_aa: CASSLGTISYNEQFF
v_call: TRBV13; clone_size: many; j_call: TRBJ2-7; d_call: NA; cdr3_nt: TGTGCCAGCAGCCCCTCTCCTCCCTACGAGCAGTACTTC; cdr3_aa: CASSPSPPYEQYF
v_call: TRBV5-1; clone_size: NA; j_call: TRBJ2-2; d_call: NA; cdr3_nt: TGCGCCAGCAGCTTGCACAGGTCGAACACCGGGGAGCTGTTTTTT; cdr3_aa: CASSLHRSNTGELFF
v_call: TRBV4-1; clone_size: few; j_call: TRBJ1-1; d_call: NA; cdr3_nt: TGCGCCAGCAGCCTCTCCAGGCTAGTGAACACTGAAGCTTTCTTT; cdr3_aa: CASSLSRLVNTEAFF
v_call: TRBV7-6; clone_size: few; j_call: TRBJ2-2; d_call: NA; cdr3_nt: TGTGCCAGCAGCTTAGAGTTCGGGAATCCGAACACCGGGGAGCTGTTTTTT; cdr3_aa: CASSLEFGNPNTGELFF
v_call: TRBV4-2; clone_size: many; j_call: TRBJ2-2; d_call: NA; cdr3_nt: TGTGCCAGCAGCCAAGATGAGTTGAGGGAGCTGTTTTTT; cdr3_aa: CASSQDELRELFF
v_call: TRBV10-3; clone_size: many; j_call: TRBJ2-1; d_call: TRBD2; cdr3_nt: TGTGCCATCAGTGAGTCCAGCGGGGGGCTACGGCATGAGCAGTTCTTC; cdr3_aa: CAISESSGGLRHEQFF
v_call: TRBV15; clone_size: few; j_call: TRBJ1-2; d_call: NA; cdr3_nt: TGTGCCACCAGCAGAGATCTCACGGGCGGAGGGAACTATGGCTACACCTTC; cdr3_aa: CATSRDLTGGGNYGYTF
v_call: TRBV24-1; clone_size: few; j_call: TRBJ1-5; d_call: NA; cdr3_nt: TGTGCCACCAGTGATACAGGGATGGCTCAGCCCCAGCATTTT; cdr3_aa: CATSDTGMAQPQHF
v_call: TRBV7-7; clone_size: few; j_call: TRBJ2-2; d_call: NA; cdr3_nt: TGTGCCAGCAGCTCGGACGGGGTCGGGGAGCTGTTTTTT; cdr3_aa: CASSSDGVGELFF
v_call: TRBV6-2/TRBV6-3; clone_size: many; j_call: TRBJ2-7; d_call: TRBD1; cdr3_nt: TGTGCCAGCAGCCAATTTATAACCGGGACAGCCTTCTCCTACGAGCAGTACTTC; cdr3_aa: CASSQFITGTAFSYEQYF
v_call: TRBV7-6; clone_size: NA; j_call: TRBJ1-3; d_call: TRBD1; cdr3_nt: TGTGCCAGCAGCCCCGGACAGGGCTCGGCAAACACCATATATTTT; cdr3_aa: CASSPGQGSANTIYF